These T cell receptor beta chains were read from a single sample in a study of T cell responses to AZD1222 COVID-19 vaccine. TCRdb's copy holds only in-frame clones and misses some; the assay was immunoSEQ multiplex PCR. Of over 85,000 clones in the sample, approximately 94% were seen once. The sequences come from peripheral blood, collected 28 days after the second AZD1222 dose. These receptors were obtained from an adult who received the AZD1222 COVID-19 vaccine. Both conserved end residues are part of each CDR3. Each record gives: clone size, V gene, J gene, D gene, CDR3 protein, CDR3 DNA. A D gene is named only where the DNA matches it firmly. A row's size may be missing; if present it is once, few, many or a size class.

>.|TRBV27|TRBJ1-2|TRBD1
CASSPQGYFYGYTF
TGTGCCAGCAGTCCACAGGGGTATTTCTATGGCTACACCTTC
>.|TRBV29-1|TRBJ1-5|TRBD1
CSVWTGVLFQPQHF
TGCAGCGTATGGACAGGGGTCTTATTTCAGCCCCAGCATTTT
>.|TRBV6-5|TRBJ2-2|TRBD1
CASAWRTGATGELFF
TGTGCCAGCGCCTGGAGGACAGGGGCCACCGGGGAGCTGTTTTTT
>.|TRBV5-1|TRBJ2-7|.
CASSLNSAFSYEQYF
TGCGCCAGCAGCTTGAACAGCGCTTTCTCCTACGAGCAGTACTTC
>few|TRBV7-6|TRBJ2-1|.
CASSPTGIPYNEQFF
TGTGCCAGCAGCCCTACAGGGATCCCCTACAATGAGCAGTTCTTC
>.|TRBV28|TRBJ1-1|.
CASRALTGGRSAEAFF
TGTGCCAGCAGAGCCCTAACCGGGGGGCGCAGCGCTGAAGCTTTCTTT
>.|TRBV18|TRBJ2-7|.
CASASSQTGLREQYF
TGTGCCAGCGCCTCGTCTCAGACGGGCCTCCGGGAGCAGTACTTC
>.|TRBV6-1|TRBJ1-1|TRBD1
CASSKDRGLMNTEAFF
TGTGCCAGCAGTAAAGACAGGGGCCTTATGAACACTGAAGCTTTCTTT
>.|TRBV6-5|TRBJ1-2|.
CAGWTEDYGYTF
TGTGCCGGGTGGACAGAAGACTATGGCTACACCTTC
>.|TRBV2|TRBJ2-1|.
CASSPTLTTLEQFF
TGTGCCAGCAGCCCAACCTTGACAACGCTTGAGCAGTTCTTC
>.|TRBV2|TRBJ1-1|.
CASVDSHTEAFF
TGTGCCAGCGTAGACAGCCACACTGAAGCTTTCTTT
>.|TRBV10-1|TRBJ2-1|.
CASSEPSYNEQFF
TGCGCCAGCAGTGAACCCTCCTACAATGAGCAGTTCTTC
>.|TRBV12-3/TRBV12-4|TRBJ1-1|TRBD1
CASRTGGADAFF
TGTGCCAGCAGGACAGGGGGCGCGGATGCTTTCTTT
>once|TRBV5-1|TRBJ2-2|TRBD1
CASSYVTGVGGELFF
TGCGCCAGCAGCTATGTGACAGGGGTAGGCGGGGAGCTGTTTTTT
>.|TRBV24-1|TRBJ1-2|.
CATSDRYGYTF
TGTGCCACCAGTGACCGGTATGGCTACACCTTC
>.|TRBV11-2|TRBJ2-1|TRBD2
CASSLPSGVYNEQFF
TGTGCCAGCAGCTTGCCTAGCGGAGTTTACAATGAGCAGTTCTTC
>.|TRBV21-1|TRBJ2-1|.
CARRRLAPLSCYEQFF
TGTGCCCGCCGAAGATTGGCTCCCCTCTCGTGTTATGAGCAGTTCTTC
>.|TRBV7-6|TRBJ2-1|.
CASSPGVGSGYNEQFF
TGTGCCAGCAGTCCCGGAGTAGGGAGCGGCTACAATGAGCAGTTCTTC
>.|TRBV18|TRBJ1-6|.
CASSPRDTFSYNSPLHF
TGTGCCAGCTCACCACGGGACACCTTCTCCTATAATTCACCCCTCCACTTT
>.|TRBV5-1|TRBJ2-1|TRBD2
CASSQGGLAGVDEQFF
TGCGCCAGCAGCCAGGGTGGACTAGCGGGGGTAGATGAGCAGTTCTTC
>.|TRBV19|TRBJ1-2|TRBD1
CASSIDGTDFLSGGYGYTF
TGTGCCAGTAGTATAGATGGGACGGACTTCCTATCAGGGGGCTATGGCTACACCTTC
>.|TRBV3-1/TRBV3-2|TRBJ1-2|.
CASTPRGSTNYGYTF
TGTGCCAGCACCCCGCGGGGGAGTACTAACTATGGCTACACCTTC
>.|TRBV29-1|TRBJ2-7|TRBD1
CSAMTGGSSEQYF
TGCAGCGCCATGACAGGGGGAAGTTCCGAGCAGTACTTC
>.|TRBV3-1/TRBV3-2|TRBJ2-2|TRBD2
CASSQVRGRGDTGELFF
TGTGCCAGCAGCCAAGTAAGAGGGAGGGGAGACACCGGGGAGCTGTTTTTT
>.|TRBV7-9|TRBJ1-2|.
CASSPRRDYGYTF
TGTGCCAGCAGCCCGAGACGGGACTATGGCTACACCTTC
>.|TRBV5-5|TRBJ1-1|.
CASSLAGDTEAFF
TGTGCCAGCAGCTTGGCCGGGGACACTGAAGCTTTCTTT
>.|TRBV3-1/TRBV3-2|TRBJ1-5|.
CASSLGAGRGQPQHF
TGTGCCAGCAGCCTGGGCGCAGGTCGGGGTCAGCCCCAGCATTTT
>.|TRBV24-1|TRBJ2-1|TRBD1
CATSDYRGNEQFF
TGTGCCACCAGTGATTACAGGGGCAATGAGCAGTTCTTC
>.|TRBV7-9|TRBJ1-1|TRBD1
CASSNRGSVNTEAFF
TGTGCCAGCAGCAACAGGGGGTCGGTTAACACTGAAGCTTTCTTT
>.|TRBV9|TRBJ2-2|.
CASSGRWDGELFF
TGTGCCAGCAGCGGGAGGTGGGACGGGGAGCTGTTTTTT
>.|TRBV5-6|TRBJ2-1|.
CASSFPGVGYNEQFF
TGTGCCAGCAGCTTTCCAGGAGTCGGCTACAATGAGCAGTTCTTC
>.|TRBV2|TRBJ2-1|TRBD2
CASSRGGLDWNEQFF
TGTGCCAGCAGTCGGGGGGGCTTGGATTGGAATGAGCAGTTCTTC
>.|TRBV14|TRBJ2-7|TRBD2
CASSTRFGTSGFQKSSEQYF
TGTGCCAGCAGCACGCGTTTCGGGACTAGCGGCTTTCAGAAGTCGAGCGAGCAGTACTTC
>.|TRBV11-2|TRBJ1-4|.
CASSFMGGLGEKLFF
TGTGCCAGCAGCTTCATGGGAGGTTTAGGGGAAAAACTGTTTTTT
>once|TRBV14|TRBJ1-2|.
CASSIGLDYGYTF
TGTGCCAGCAGCATAGGGTTGGACTATGGCTACACCTTC
>.|TRBV7-2|TRBJ1-1|TRBD1
CASSRDRGGTEAFF
TGTGCCAGCAGTCGGGACAGGGGAGGAACTGAAGCTTTCTTT
>.|TRBV20-1|TRBJ1-1|.
CSASRQPNTEAFF
TGCAGTGCTAGTAGGCAGCCGAACACTGAAGCTTTCTTT
>once|TRBV5-1|TRBJ1-1|.
CASTRDREAFF
TGCGCCAGCACCCGGGACCGCGAAGCTTTCTTT
>.|TRBV19|TRBJ1-1|.
CASSILRGLHMNTEAFF
TGTGCCAGTAGTATCCTTCGGGGCCTTCATATGAACACTGAAGCTTTCTTT
>.|TRBV19|TRBJ1-1|TRBD1
CASRPGQYTEAFF
TGTGCCAGTAGACCGGGACAGTACACTGAAGCTTTCTTT
>.|TRBV3-1/TRBV3-2|TRBJ1-2|.
CASSPGSGANYGYTF
TGTGCCAGCAGCCCCGGGTCAGGGGCTAACTATGGCTACACCTTC
>.|TRBV3-1/TRBV3-2|TRBJ2-5|TRBD2
CASSQDGTRGGFEETQYF
TGTGCCAGCAGCCAAGATGGTACGCGGGGGGGATTTGAGGAGACCCAGTACTTC
>.|TRBV6-5|TRBJ1-2|.
CARLGGNGYTF
TGTGCCAGACTAGGGGGGAATGGCTACACCTTC
>.|TRBV24-1|TRBJ1-5|.
CATSVRGWRNQPQHF
TGTGCCACCAGTGTGAGGGGTTGGCGCAATCAGCCCCAGCATTTT
>.|TRBV5-5|TRBJ2-3|.
CASRPDGLPRVFTDTQYF
TGTGCCAGCAGACCAGACGGGTTACCGAGGGTTTTCACAGATACGCAGTATTTT
>.|TRBV19|TRBJ1-4|.
CASSFNAGSNEKLFF
TGTGCCAGTAGCTTCAATGCAGGATCTAATGAAAAACTGTTTTTT